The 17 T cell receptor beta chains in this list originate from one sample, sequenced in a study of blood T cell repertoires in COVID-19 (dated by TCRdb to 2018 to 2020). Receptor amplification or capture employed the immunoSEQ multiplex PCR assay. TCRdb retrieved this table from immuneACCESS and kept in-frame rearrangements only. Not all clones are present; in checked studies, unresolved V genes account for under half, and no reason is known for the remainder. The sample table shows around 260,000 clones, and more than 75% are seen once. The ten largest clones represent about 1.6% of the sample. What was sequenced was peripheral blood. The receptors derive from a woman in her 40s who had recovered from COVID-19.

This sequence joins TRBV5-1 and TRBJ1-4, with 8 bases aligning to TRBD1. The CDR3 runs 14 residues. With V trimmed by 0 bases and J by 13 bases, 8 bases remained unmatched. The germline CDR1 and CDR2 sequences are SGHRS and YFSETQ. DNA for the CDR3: TGCGCCAGCAGCTTGGGTGTGCAGGGGGCGCGACTGTTTTTT. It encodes CASSLGVQGARLFF.

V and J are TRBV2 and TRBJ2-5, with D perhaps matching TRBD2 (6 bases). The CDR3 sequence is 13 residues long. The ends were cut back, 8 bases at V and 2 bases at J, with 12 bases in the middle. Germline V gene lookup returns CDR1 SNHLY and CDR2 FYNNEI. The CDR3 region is CASGGTVQETQYF. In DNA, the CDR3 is TGTGCCAGCGGGGGGACCGTACAAGAGACCCAGTACTTC.

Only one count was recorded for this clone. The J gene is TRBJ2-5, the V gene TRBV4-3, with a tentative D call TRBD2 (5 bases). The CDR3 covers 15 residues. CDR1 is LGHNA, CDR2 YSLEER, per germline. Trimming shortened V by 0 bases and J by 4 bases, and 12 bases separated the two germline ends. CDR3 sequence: CASSQEGRRGETQYF. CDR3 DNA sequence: TGCGCCAGCAGCCAAGAAGGTCGACGGGGAGAGACCCAGTACTTC.

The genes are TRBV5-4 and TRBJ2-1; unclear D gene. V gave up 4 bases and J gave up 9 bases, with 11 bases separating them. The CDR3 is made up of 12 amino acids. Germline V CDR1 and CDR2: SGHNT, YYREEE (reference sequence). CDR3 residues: CASSLPAREQFF. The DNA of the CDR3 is TGTGCCAGCAGCCTACCAGCGCGTGAGCAGTTCTTC.

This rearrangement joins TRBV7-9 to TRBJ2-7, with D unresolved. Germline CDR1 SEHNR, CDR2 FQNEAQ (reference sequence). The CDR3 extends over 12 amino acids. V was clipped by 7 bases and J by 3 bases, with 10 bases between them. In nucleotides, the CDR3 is TGTGCCAGCACCAATGACTTCTACGAGCAGTACTTC. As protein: CASTNDFYEQYF.

CDR3 amino acids: CAWSPGGHGYTF. The CDR3 DNA follows: TGTGCCTGGAGCCCAGGGGGTCATGGCTACACCTTC. The chain links TRBV30 to TRBJ1-2; 7 bases fit TRBD1. The CDR3 runs to 12 residues. CDR1 is GTSNPN and CDR2 is SVGIG in the germline V gene (reference sequence). Trimming removed 3 bases from V and 6 bases from J; junction bases left unmatched: 4.

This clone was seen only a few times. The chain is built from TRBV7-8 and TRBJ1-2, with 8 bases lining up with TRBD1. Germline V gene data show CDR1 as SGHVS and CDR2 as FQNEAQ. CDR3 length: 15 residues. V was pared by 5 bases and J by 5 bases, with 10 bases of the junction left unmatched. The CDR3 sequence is CASSPTGGTPYGYTF. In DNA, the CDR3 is TGTGCCAGCAGCCCTACAGGGGGGACTCCTTATGGCTACACCTTC.

The CDR3 loop reads CASITPPSSGAPRYF. CDR3 in DNA: TGTGCCAGTATCACTCCCCCCTCTAGCGGGGCCCCGAGGTACTTC. The chain couples TRBV19 to TRBJ2-7, with TRBD2 matching over 9 bases. CDR1 is LNHDA, CDR2 SQIVND, per germline (reference sequence). Trimming removed 7 bases from V and 12 bases from J; junction bases left unmatched: 19. This CDR3 is 15 amino acids long.

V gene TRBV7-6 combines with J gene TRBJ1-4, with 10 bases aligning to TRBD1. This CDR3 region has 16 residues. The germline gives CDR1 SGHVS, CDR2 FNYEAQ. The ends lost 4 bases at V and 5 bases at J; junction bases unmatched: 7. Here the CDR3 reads CASSYLPGQGNEKLFF. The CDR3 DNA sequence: TGTGCCAGCAGCTACCTTCCGGGACAGGGGAATGAAAAACTGTTTTTT. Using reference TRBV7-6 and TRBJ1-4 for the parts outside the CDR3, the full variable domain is GAGVSQSPRYKVTKRGQDVALRCDPISGHVSLYWYRQALGQGPEFLTYFNYEAQQDKSGLPNDRFSAERPEGSISTLTIQRTEQRDSAMYRCASSYLPGQGNEKLFFGSGTQLSVL.

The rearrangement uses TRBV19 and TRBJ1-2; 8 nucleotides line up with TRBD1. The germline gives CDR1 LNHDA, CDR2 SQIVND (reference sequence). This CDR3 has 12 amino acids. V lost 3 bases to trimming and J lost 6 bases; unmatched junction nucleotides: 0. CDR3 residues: CASSMTGDGYTF. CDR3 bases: TGTGCCAGTAGTATGACAGGGGATGGCTACACCTTC.

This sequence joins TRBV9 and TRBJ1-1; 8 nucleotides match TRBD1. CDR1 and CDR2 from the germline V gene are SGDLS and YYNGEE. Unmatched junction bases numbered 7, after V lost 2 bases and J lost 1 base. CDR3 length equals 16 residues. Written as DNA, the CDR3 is TGTGCCAGCAGCGTTACAGGGGGTTTCGGGAACACTGAAGCTTTCTTT. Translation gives CASSVTGGFGNTEAFF.

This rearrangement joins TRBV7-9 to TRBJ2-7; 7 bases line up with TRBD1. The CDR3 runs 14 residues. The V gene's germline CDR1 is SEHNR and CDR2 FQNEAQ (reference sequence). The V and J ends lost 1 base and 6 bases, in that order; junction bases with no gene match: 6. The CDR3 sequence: CASSLEGAAGEQYF. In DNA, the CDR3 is TGTGCCAGCAGCTTAGAGGGGGCTGCGGGCGAGCAGTACTTC.

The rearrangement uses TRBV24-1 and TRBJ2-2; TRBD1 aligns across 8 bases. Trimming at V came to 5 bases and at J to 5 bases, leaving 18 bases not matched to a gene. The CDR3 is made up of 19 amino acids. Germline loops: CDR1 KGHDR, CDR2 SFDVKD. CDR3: CATSGEYVRDRLLTGELFF. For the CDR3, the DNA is TGTGCCACCAGTGGGGAATATGTCAGGGACAGGCTACTAACCGGGGAGCTGTTTTTT.

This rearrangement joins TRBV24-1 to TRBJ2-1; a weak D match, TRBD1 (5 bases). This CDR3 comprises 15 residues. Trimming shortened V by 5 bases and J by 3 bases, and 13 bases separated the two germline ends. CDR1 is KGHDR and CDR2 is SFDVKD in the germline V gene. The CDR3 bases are TGTGCCACCAGTGTCGGCCAGGGATACTACAATGAGCAGTTCTTC. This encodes CATSVGQGYYNEQFF.

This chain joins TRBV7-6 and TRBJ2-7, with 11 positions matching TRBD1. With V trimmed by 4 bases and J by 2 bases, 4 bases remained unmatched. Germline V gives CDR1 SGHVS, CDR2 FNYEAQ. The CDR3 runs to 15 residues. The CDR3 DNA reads TGTGCCAGCAGCTCGCCGGGACAGGGGGCCTACGAGCAGTACTTC. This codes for CASSSPGQGAYEQYF.

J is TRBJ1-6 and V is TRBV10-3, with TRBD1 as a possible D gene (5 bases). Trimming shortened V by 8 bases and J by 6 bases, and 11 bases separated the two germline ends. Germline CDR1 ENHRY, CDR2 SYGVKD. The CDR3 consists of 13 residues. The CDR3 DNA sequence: TGTGCCATCCATCAGGGATTTAATTCACCCCTCCACTTT. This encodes CAIHQGFNSPLHF.

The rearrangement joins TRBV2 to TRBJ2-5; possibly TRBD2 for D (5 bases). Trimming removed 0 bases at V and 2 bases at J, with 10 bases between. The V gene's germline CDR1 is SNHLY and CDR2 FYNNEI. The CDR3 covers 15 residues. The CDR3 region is CASSEARTQQETQYF. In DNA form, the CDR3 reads TGTGCCAGCAGTGAAGCCAGGACTCAACAAGAGACCCAGTACTTC.